This T cell receptor beta chain was retrieved from a study of cytomegalovirus exposure and HLA in healthy donors. Findings of the study overall: A later analysis linked a missense DCLRE1C variant to TCR beta V- and J-gene trimming.

Whereas donors were nominally healthy upon sampling, unrecorded immune exposures were probable. PCR involved 60 Vbeta and 13 Jbeta primers. Authors' processing steps: In a later analysis, 75 million to 95 million unique TCR beta chains included roughly 11 million shared by two or more donors. This table comes from immunoSEQ multiplex PCR, and its TCRdb copy is limited to in-frame clones, with some not included. The V and J calls and clone size were taken over from that table, and D and trimming were inferred from the DNA. The table has under 200,000 clones, about four fifths seen once; the top ten hold about 0.37%. As for this clone: What it binds is not known.

The receptor comes from a boy aged 2 to 10 in good health and CMV-seronegative. The sample taken for sequencing was PBMCs.

The CDR3: CASGPQGGKTEAFF. CDR3 coding DNA: TGTGCTAGTGGCCCACAGGGGGGGAAAACTGAAGCTTTCTTT. This chain links TRBV12-5 with TRBJ1-1; 8 bases agree with TRBD1. The CDR3 extends over 14 amino acids. Trimming took 6 bases from V and 5 from J; bases not matched to a gene: 8. Germline assignment: CDR1 LGHNT and CDR2 FRNRAP.